This T cell receptor (beta chain) was sequenced during a study of multiple sclerosis patients with progressive multifocal leukoencephalopathy. Indicated time point: time of PML onset. Libraries were prepared by immunoSEQ multiplex PCR; TCRdb keeps only in-frame clonotypes and omits some of them. The sample carries roughly 32,000 clones, around 90% recorded once. This CDR3 comprises 10 residues. The germline V gene has CDR1 SGHDN and CDR2 FVKESK. The V and J ends lost 6 bases and 7 bases respectively, with 4 bases between them. The table lists this clone with a few counts. The source of this sequence is a middle-aged woman with progressive multifocal leukoencephalopathy. Sequenced here: PBMCs, sampled from a patient treated with natalizumab. The V and J genes are TRBV14 and TRBJ1-5; the D is unclear. The CDR3 sequence: CASRRQPQHF. The CDR3 region has the DNA TGTGCCAGCAGAAGACAGCCCCAGCATTTT.